The clone carrying this TCR beta chain showed up just a few times. Its antigen is currently unknown. The data were taken from a study of human T cells and chemical hapten exposure. Turning to the study itself: There were per-sample TCR yield variations, arising mainly from small pooled library volume differences. Findings and limits, study-wide: There was no change with DPC sensitization in TCRs above 1 in 1000 frequency.

Unique molecular identifiers were affixed to discrete cDNA molecules within the library. Study processing details: A per-sample median of roughly 97,000 TCRs was observed, with a range of 23,224 to 690,600. Using its own MiXCR run on the 5' RACE reads, TCRdb lists one record per CDR3 protein. TCRdb's processing, not the authors', yielded these V and J calls. The sample comprises more than 60,000 distinct CDR3 sequences, roughly 15% of which are singletons, and 6.5% to 7% rests with the top ten. The starting material, unfractionated whole blood, was used for total RNA extraction. The CDR3 length is 15 residues. Germline lookup yields CDR1 SGHTA and CDR2 FQGNSA. Trimming shortened V by 5 bases and J by 7 bases, and 15 bases separated the two germline ends.

The sequence came from a female donor in good health. The chain has TRBV7-2 and TRBJ1-6; D might be TRBD1 (6 bases). The CDR3 DNA follows: TGTGCCAGCAGCCGCGGGACACCTGAGAATTCACCCCTCCACTTT. Protein sequence: CASSRGTPENSPLHF.